Reported below is one TCR beta chain. Its target is not known. Germline V lookup: CDR1 LNHNV, CDR2 YYDKDF (reference sequence). The CDR3 runs to 15 residues. The J segment lost 6 bases and the V segment lost 5 bases, leaving 8 bases of the junction unmatched. These data are taken from a study of radiotherapy plus CTLA-4 blockade in lung cancer. Whole-study context: Disease control was achieved by about 29% of patients, and objective responses by more than 15%.

Assay: immunoSEQ multiplex PCR; the TCRdb copy retains only in-frame clones and omits some. The sample yields 95,000 to 150,000 clones, 85% to 90% seen once. Study-level findings and limits: Alongside interferon-beta, early blood T cell clone dynamics were reportedly the best predictor of response. Blood TCR clones of tumor origin expanded after radiotherapy plus ipilimumab.

This sequence joins TRBV15 and TRBJ2-2; TRBD2 matches 8 bases. This sample comprised peripheral blood, obtained from a patient treated with radiotherapy plus ipilimumab. The sequence came from a human donor with non-small cell lung cancer that progressed on radiotherapy plus ipilimumab. In DNA, the CDR3 is TGTGCCACCAGCGGTCAGCGGGAGTTAGCCGGGGAGCTGTTTTTT. Encoded protein: CATSGQRELAGELFF.